This TCR beta chain was recovered during a study of cytotoxic CD8 clonotypes in ibrutinib-treated CLL. Study in general: The response samples were taken once patients had been treated for a median of about 12 months, range 6 to 36.

The intended depth for sequencing was 1 in 200,000 to 1 in 1 million T cells. TCRdb keeps only in-frame clones here, not all; method: immunoSEQ multiplex PCR. The sample includes about 140,000 clones, approximately 80% seen only once; the top ten take about 7.6%. The V gene's germline CDR1 is SGHNT and CDR2 YYREEE (reference sequence). V shed 9 bases, J shed 0 bases, and the junction held 5 bases outside the gene matches. This CDR3 contains 13 residues. Findings of the study overall: The study found public clonotypes uncommon, contracting or stable on treatment.

With respect to this clone: Its matching antigen is unknown.

The chain employs TRBV5-4 and TRBJ2-7; 8 bases match TRBD2. Specimen: PBMCs, collected after 36 months of ibrutinib treatment. The TCR was taken from a human donor with chronic lymphocytic leukemia. Here the CDR3 DNA reads TGTGCCACCTCAGCGGGGGCCTCCTACGAGCAGTACTTC. Protein: CATSAGASYEQYF.